The 30 T cell receptor beta chains presented below share a single source sample, sequenced in a study of cytomegalovirus exposure and HLA in healthy donors. 13 Jbeta primers and 60 Vbeta primers were used for the PCR. Profiled with immunoSEQ multiplex PCR; TCRdb holds only in-frame clones, not every one. The sample has almost 80,000 clones, roughly two thirds seen once. Sequencing was carried out using PBMCs. These receptors were taken from a woman in her forties or fifties in good health and CMV-seropositive.

This clone was seen a few times. Other DNA sequences in the same sample also yield this CDR3. V is TRBV14 and J is TRBJ1-6; 8 nucleotides agree with TRBD1. The V gene end was trimmed by 2 bases and the J gene end by 10 bases; junction bases not matched to a gene: 4. Germline V CDR1 and CDR2: SGHDN, FVKESK. This CDR3 has 14 residues. The CDR3 sequence: CASSQRQGTSPLHF. CDR3 nucleotide sequence: TGTGCCAGCAGCCAAAGACAGGGGACCTCACCCCTCCACTTT.

The chain joins TRBV23-1 to TRBJ1-1; TRBD1 is a possible D gene (6 bases). TRBV23-1 is marked as an open reading frame, function uncertain. The CDR3 runs 13 residues. Trimming left V 7 bases short and J 8 bases short, with 17 bases between. The CDR3 bases are TGCGCCAGCAACCAACAGGGCCCGACCGAAGCTTTCTTT. Translating it yields CASNQQGPTEAFF.

This clone was seen once. The chain has TRBV7-9 and TRBJ2-7, with TRBD1 matching over 9 bases. CDR3 length equals 14 residues. V was clipped by 1 base and J by 6 bases; unmatched bases: 4. Germline-derived CDR1 and CDR2 are SEHNR and FQNEAQ (reference sequence). The CDR3 protein is CASSLGTGVPEQYF. DNA for the CDR3: TGTGCCAGCAGCTTAGGGACAGGGGTCCCCGAGCAGTACTTC.

The rearrangement joins TRBV28 to TRBJ1-5; TRBD1 aligns across 9 bases. The germline CDR1 and CDR2 sequences are MDHEN and SYDVKM. CDR3 length equals 14 residues. V shed 6 bases and J 5 bases; nucleotides not matched to a gene: 5. CDR3 in amino acids: CASRVGTGYQPQHF. Here the CDR3 DNA reads TGTGCCAGCAGGGTCGGGACAGGGTATCAGCCCCAGCATTTT.

The chain employs TRBV5-1 and TRBJ2-2; D is possibly TRBD2 (5 bases). V was pared by 4 bases and J by 2 bases, with 15 bases between. Per the germline V gene, CDR1 is SGHRS and CDR2 is YFSETQ. The CDR3 has 16 amino acids. The CDR3: CASSPEIGVNTGELFF. The CDR3 DNA reads TGCGCCAGCAGCCCGGAGATCGGGGTAAACACCGGGGAGCTGTTTTTT.

The rearrangement links TRBV27 to TRBJ1-1; D not resolved. This CDR3 contains 16 residues. Trimming removed 2 bases from V and 3 bases from J, with 16 bases in between. The germline V gene has CDR1 MNHEY and CDR2 SMNVEV (reference sequence). DNA of the CDR3: TGTGCCAGCAGTTTACAATCACCCACTAGATACACTGAAGCTTTCTTT. Translation: CASSLQSPTRYTEAFF.

This rearrangement joins TRBV6-5 to TRBJ1-2; D gene uncertain. The V end lost 4 bases, the J end lost 4 bases, and 10 bases lay between the germline ends. The CDR3 consists of 13 residues. Germline CDR1 and CDR2: MNHEY and SVGAGI. In DNA, the CDR3 is TGTGCCAGCAGTTCGCTGAGTTTCTATGGCTACACCTTC. Amino acid sequence: CASSSLSFYGYTF.

This clone was recorded once. The gene calls are TRBV5-5 and TRBJ2-5; the match to TRBD2 covers 10 bases. Trimming at V came to 0 bases and at J to 3 bases, leaving 11 bases not matched to a gene. The CDR3 extends over 18 amino acids. CDR1 is SGHKS, CDR2 YYEKEE, per germline (reference sequence). CDR3 protein: CASSLVGRSSGGEETQYF. The CDR3 DNA reads as TGTGCCAGCAGCTTGGTGGGCAGATCTAGCGGGGGTGAAGAGACCCAGTACTTC.

This rearrangement joins TRBV7-2 to TRBJ1-2; the match to TRBD1 covers 7 bases. The V and J ends lost 4 bases and 7 bases, in that order; junction bases with no gene match: 15. CDR3 size: 16 residues. In germline, CDR1 is SGHTA, CDR2 FQGNSA. CDR3 sequence: CASSSGQEWVLGGYTF. CDR3 coding DNA: TGTGCCAGCAGCTCCGGACAGGAATGGGTCTTGGGTGGCTACACCTTC.

This clone has a single count. The chain recombines TRBV19 with TRBJ2-1; 12 bases line up with TRBD2. V gave up 5 bases and J gave up 4 bases; unmatched junction bases: 3. The CDR3 is 15 residues long. Germline assignment: CDR1 LNHDA and CDR2 SQIVND (reference sequence). DNA of the CDR3: TGTGCCAGTAGTTCCCTAGCGGGGGGGTACAATGAGCAGTTCTTC. This encodes CASSSLAGGYNEQFF. Full variable domain (missing parts from reference TRBV19 and TRBJ2-1): DGGITQSPKYLFRKEGQNVTLSCEQNLNHDAMYWYRQDPGQGLRLIYYSQIVNDFQKGDIAEGYSVSREKKESFPLTVTSAQKNPTAFYLCASSSLAGGYNEQFFGPGTRLTVL.

A remark on this clone: This same CDR3 is encoded by further DNA sequences in the sample. V is TRBV7-9 and J is TRBJ1-2, with 8 bases aligning to TRBD1. Losses at the gene ends were 2 bases for V and 2 bases for J; bases not matched to a gene: 4. From germline, CDR1 is SEHNR and CDR2 FQNEAQ (reference sequence). This CDR3 spans 15 amino acids. The CDR3 loop reads CASSLSTGANYGYTF. The DNA for the CDR3 is TGTGCCAGCAGCTTATCGACAGGGGCGAACTATGGCTACACCTTC.

The J gene is TRBJ1-6, the V gene TRBV28; 7 nucleotides align to TRBD1. J lost 6 bases, V lost 5 bases, and 7 bases had no gene match. Looked up from germline, CDR1 is MDHEN and CDR2 is SYDVKM. The CDR3 spans 15 residues. The CDR3 sequence is CASSVPGGLNSPLHF. The DNA of the CDR3 is TGTGCCAGCAGTGTCCCAGGGGGTCTTAATTCACCCCTCCACTTT.

This clone was seen more than once but under ten times. The chain couples TRBV28 to TRBJ2-2; TRBD1 agrees at 9 bases. The germline gives CDR1 MDHEN, CDR2 SYDVKM. V lost 0 bases and J lost 6; bases outside the gene matches: 2. The CDR3 extends over 15 amino acids. The CDR3 protein is CASSLWGQGPGELFF. The CDR3 DNA follows: TGTGCCAGCAGTTTATGGGGACAGGGCCCCGGGGAGCTGTTTTTT.

The CDR3, as DNA: TGTGCCAGCAGCCAATCCCAAAATTCACCCCTCCACTTT. This encodes CASSQSQNSPLHF. The chain employs TRBV16 and TRBJ1-6, with D uncertain. Germline lookup yields CDR1 KGHSY and CDR2 FQNENV. CDR3 length: 13 residues. The V gene lost 0 bases and the J gene lost 7 bases, with 4 bases spanning the gap.

V usage is TRBV6-1 and J usage is TRBJ2-5, with 7 bases lining up with TRBD1. The CDR3 runs to 13 residues. V lost 10 bases, J lost 2 bases, and 7 bases stayed unmatched. The germline CDR1 and CDR2 sequences are MNHNS and SASEGT. CDR3 sequence: CATTRDRQETQYF. Written as DNA, the CDR3 is TGTGCCACAACAAGGGACAGACAAGAGACCCAGTACTTC.

The CDR3 region is CASSRNSGRNTEAFF. CDR3 nucleotide sequence: TGCGCCAGCAGCCGAAACTCAGGCAGGAACACTGAAGCTTTCTTT. The chain recombines TRBV5-1 with TRBJ1-1; D is unresolved. The CDR3 runs to 15 residues. CDR1 and CDR2 from the germline V gene are SGHRS and YFSETQ. The germline V and J ends were trimmed by 4 bases and 1 base, with 14 bases remaining between them.

Comment on this clone: At one of its ends the junction is not consistent with the germline gene, which may arise from a read error. V usage is TRBV18 and J usage is TRBJ2-5, with 8 bases fitting TRBD2. CDR3 size: 14 residues. CDR1 KGHSH and CDR2 LQKENI come from the germline V gene. As DNA, the CDR3 is TGTGCCAACTCACCACCGGGGGGGGAAGAGACCCAGTACTTC. This codes for CANSPPGGEETQYF.

V usage is TRBV7-6 and J usage is TRBJ2-7; 9 bases fit TRBD1. CDR3 length: 14 residues. Looked up from germline, CDR1 is SGHVS and CDR2 is FNYEAQ. The V gene end was trimmed by 2 bases and the J gene end by 3 bases; junction bases not matched to a gene: 2. In DNA, the CDR3 is TGTGCCAGCAGCTTAACGGGACAGGGCTACGAGCAGTACTTC. Translated: CASSLTGQGYEQYF.

The chain couples TRBV19 to TRBJ1-5; TRBD1 might be the D (5 bases). There are 17 residues in the CDR3. From germline, CDR1 is LNHDA and CDR2 SQIVND (reference sequence). The V end lost 6 bases, the J end lost 1 base, and 19 bases lay between the germline ends. This chain's CDR3 is CASRARGVERSNQPQHF. CDR3 sequence (DNA): TGTGCCAGTAGAGCGCGGGGGGTAGAGAGGAGCAATCAGCCCCAGCATTTT.

V and J are TRBV18 and TRBJ1-6, with D tentatively TRBD1 (6 bases). Between the trimmed V and J ends, which lost 3 bases and 10 bases, there was a span of 16 bases. The CDR3 contains 15 residues. Germline CDR1 KGHSH, CDR2 LQKENI. CDR3 sequence (DNA): TGTGCCAGCTCACCGGAACAGGGCGGAGAATCACCCCTCCACTTT. Protein: CASSPEQGGESPLHF. Using reference TRBV18 and TRBJ1-6 for the parts outside the CDR3, the full variable domain is NAGVMQNPRHLVRRRGQEARLRCSPMKGHSHVYWYRQLPEEGLKFMVYLQKENIIDESGMPKERFSAEFPKEGPSILRIQQVVRGDSAAYFCASSPEQGGESPLHFGNGTRLTVT.

This chain connects TRBV19 to TRBJ1-4; maybe TRBD1 (5 bases). There are 11 residues in the CDR3. Per the germline V gene, CDR1 is LNHDA and CDR2 is SQIVND (reference sequence). V was cut by 8 bases and J by 10 bases, with 11 bases left in between. This chain's CDR3 is CASYGGGKLFF. Here the CDR3 DNA reads TGTGCCAGTTATGGGGGGGGAAAACTGTTTTTT.

This clone came up a few times. The J gene is TRBJ1-2, the V gene TRBV5-6, with D uncertain. This CDR3 spans 12 amino acids. CDR1 and CDR2 (germline): SGHDT, YYEEEE. Trimming shortened V by 2 bases and J by 7 bases, and 9 bases separated the two germline ends. CDR3 DNA sequence: TGTGCCAGCAGCTTTGGTCAGGCTGGCTACACCTTC. This sequence encodes CASSFGQAGYTF.

The chain employs TRBV29-1 and TRBJ1-1, with TRBD1 matching 7 bases. The CDR3 has 14 residues. Germline trimming cut 8 bases from V and 5 bases from J; bases unmatched to any gene: 14. CDR1 and CDR2 (germline): SQVTM, ANQGSEA. CDR3 in amino acids: CSWGTVTAGTEAFF. The CDR3 nucleotides read TGCAGCTGGGGGACAGTCACCGCGGGGACTGAAGCTTTCTTT.

CDR3 in DNA: TGTGCCACCAGCAGAGATGGGACAGGACTCCTCGGAGCTTTCTTT. Its protein is CATSRDGTGLLGAFF. V gene TRBV15 combines with J gene TRBJ1-1, with 8 positions matching TRBD1. CDR3 size: 15 residues. V lost 0 bases, J lost 10 bases, and 10 bases stayed unmatched. Germline lookup yields CDR1 LNHNV and CDR2 YYDKDF (reference sequence).

This clone was counted a few times. V gene TRBV2 combines with J gene TRBJ1-5, with TRBD1 matching 7 bases. The CDR3 has 14 residues. Germline V gives CDR1 SNHLY, CDR2 FYNNEI. V trimming: 5 bases; J trimming: 2 bases; junction bases outside the gene matches: 3. CDR3 region: CASSTDRGNQPQHF. DNA of the CDR3: TGTGCCAGCAGTACAGACAGGGGCAATCAGCCCCAGCATTTT.

This clone has just a few counts. The V and J genes are TRBV5-4 and TRBJ1-2, with 12 bases identical to TRBD1. Germline V CDR1 and CDR2: SGHNT, YYREEE (reference sequence). The CDR3 spans 19 residues. The J segment lost 4 bases and the V segment lost 0 bases, leaving 13 bases of the junction unmatched. The chain's CDR3 is CASSLGDRGRHGRGYGYTF. CDR3 DNA sequence: TGTGCCAGCAGCTTGGGGGACAGGGGGCGACATGGGAGAGGCTATGGCTACACCTTC.

The CDR3 here is CATSRDPGQGTETQYF. CDR3 nucleotide sequence: TGTGCCACCAGCAGAGATCCGGGACAGGGCACAGAGACCCAGTACTTC. This chain uses TRBV15 with TRBJ2-5, with 9 bases that match TRBD1. CDR1 is LNHNV, CDR2 YYDKDF, per germline (reference sequence). The CDR3 extends over 16 amino acids. Trimming cost V 0 bases and J 4 bases; bases outside gene matches: 6.

The chain is built from TRBV6-1 and TRBJ2-7, with TRBD1 matching over 9 bases. Per germline, CDR1 MNHNS and CDR2 SASEGT. J was trimmed by 7 bases and V by 3 bases; bases with no gene match: 10. This CDR3 region has 15 residues. CDR3: CASSESDRGSREQYV. In DNA, the CDR3 is TGTGCCAGCAGTGAGTCGGACAGGGGTTCTCGAGAGCAGTACGTC.

The chain couples TRBV5-1 to TRBJ1-1; TRBD1 agrees at 7 bases. Per the germline V gene, CDR1 is SGHRS and CDR2 is YFSETQ. The CDR3 is 14 residues long. The trim removed 5 bases at V and 1 base at J, leaving 5 bases unmatched. This CDR3 reads CASSSGTENTEAFF. CDR3 in DNA: TGCGCCAGCAGTTCCGGGACAGAGAACACTGAAGCTTTCTTT.

This clone has more than one count but fewer than ten. The chain's CDR3 is CASSRRRTDTQYF. The CDR3 DNA follows: TGTGCCAGCAGTCGACGGAGAACAGATACGCAGTATTTT. This chain uses TRBV27 with TRBJ2-3; no firm D call. The CDR3 runs 13 residues. Trimming left V 5 bases short and J 3 bases short, with 9 bases between. Germline loops: CDR1 MNHEY, CDR2 SMNVEV (reference sequence).